This T cell receptor beta chain was sequenced for a study of lymphopenia after photon versus proton radiotherapy (dated by TCRdb to about 2019). Broadly, across the study: In patients with gastrointestinal tumors who developed high-grade lymphopenia, the study compared the immunological effects of photon radiation therapy with those of proton radiation therapy. A cohort of some 20 patients with gastrointestinal tumors who received either photon or proton therapy and subsequently developed lymphopenia was included. The goal of the study was to describe how the two radiation modalities differ in their effects on the immune system.

On this clone itself: It has no known antigen specificity. Within one base of it there is no much larger clone, and no base qualities were kept.

The library relied on the immunoSEQ multiplex PCR assay. Alongside multiparametric flow cytometry, deep sequencing of rearranged TCR beta loci was used to profile the T cell repertoires. TCRdb took over this immuneACCESS table, retaining in-frame rearrangements with V and J assigned. Such tables are incomplete; in checked studies, under half of the missing clones stem from an unresolved V gene, and the remainder is unexplained. In all, the sample holds about 40,000 clones, and 85% to 90% of those were seen once. The ten largest account for 10% of the sample. CDR1 SGHNT and CDR2 YYREEE were looked up in the germline V gene (reference sequence). Trimming leaves V shorter by 2 bases and J shorter by 3 bases, with the junction holding 2 bases beyond the gene matches. Taken from cysteine to phenylalanine, the CDR3 has 15 residues. Of all the DNA, just the CDR3 is kept, 45 bases in frame from base 1. The investigation overall reported the following: Relative stability during treatment was observed in proton-treated patients, whereas loss of naive T cells and TCR diversity and gain of effector/memory populations were observed in photon-treated patients. The survival association was assessed only in patients who died, and the authors presented better survival with proton therapy as a possibility rather than a demonstrated result. Across the cohort, among patients who died, a greater drop in TCR diversity after the nadir was inversely correlated with overall survival time. Once the lymphocyte count had reached its nadir, the repertoires of photon-treated patients showed oligoclonal expansion, particularly of CD8+ Temra cells, and this expansion drove the decline in diversity.

Material: peripheral blood, obtained from a patient treated with proton-based radiotherapy. The sequence was collected from a woman in her sixties or seventies with pancreatic cancer. Some clones in this sample may be carry-over from other donors' samples. The rearrangement combines TRBV5-4 with TRBJ1-4, and 9 junction bases match TRBD1. The CDR3 region reads CASSLQGAPNEKLFF. Read as DNA, the sequence is TGTGCCAGCAGCTTACAGGGGGCCCCTAATGAAAAACTGTTTTTT.